This TCR beta chain was documented in a study of post-analysis software for immune sequencing data (dated by TCRdb to between 2014 and 2017). Context from the whole study: The recorded disease courses included relapsing-remitting, secondary progressive and progressive-relapsing multiple sclerosis, and some patients had no subtype annotation. Patient repertoires were compared against over ten previously published healthy control repertoires from donors aged 6 to 25 years. A subset of samples was prepared in parallel using single-end sample barcoding, then pooled and co-amplified after Illumina adapter ligation. Results the study describes overall, beyond this receptor: Normalized Chao1 diversity was significantly lower in multiple sclerosis patients than controls, suggesting substantial peripheral T-cell clonal expansion. When samples were clustered directly using the F measure, samples prepared in the same batch co-clustered strongly, which prompted a batch-effect correction. The multiple sclerosis patient group was slightly younger than the control group. Significantly higher frequencies in patients than in controls were found for five or six TRBV segments, including TRBV5-6, TRBV5-1 and TRBV20-1.

The CDR3 runs 17 amino acids, cysteine and phenylalanine included. Of all the DNA, just the CDR3 is kept, 51 bases in frame from base 1. V is cut by 2 bases and J by 4 bases, and the space between the germline ends is 19 bases. From the germline V gene, CDR1 is SGDLS and CDR2 is YYNGEE. Library preparation used PCR. TCRdb names Illumina HiSeq 2500 as the instrument used. To reduce PCR and sequencing biases, unique molecular identifiers were built into the TCR beta cDNA libraries. Per 1 to 10 million input T cells, approximately 500,000 cDNA molecules were obtained, such that each molecule approximated one T cell. The patient libraries were prepared and sequenced with the same protocol used for the earlier healthy control dataset. Within a given batch, samples were prepared together, multiplexed and sequenced on the same HiSeq lane. On the study's bioinformatics: Raw barcoded reads were processed with MIGEC, and single-read molecular identifier groups were discarded before consensus assembly and CDR3 extraction. Clonotype tables were post-analysed with VDJtools, normalizing diversity by down-sampling all datasets to the smallest sample size. Repertoire overlap clustering matched CDR3 amino acid but not nucleotide sequences to correct batch-related cross-sample contamination. TCRdb reworked the public reads: Q25 trimming with fastp, MiXCR clone assembly, productive beta chains retained. Each CDR3 protein gets just one entry, which takes the most common genes and DNA from the rows behind it. TCRdb's processing, not the authors' own work, is the source of the V and J calls. Across this sample there are under 900,000 distinct CDR3 sequences, with about 57% seen only once. Roughly 4.4% of the sample lies in the top ten.

This clonotype has just a few counts. Its specific antigen is unknown. Base quality data are lacking; no much larger clone is found one base away. To demonstrate the VDJtools post-analysis software, TCR beta repertoires were profiled from the peripheral blood of some 12 young patients with multiple sclerosis. The multiple sclerosis patients were children and adolescents ranging in age from roughly 6 to 15 years. Sequenced material: blood. This TCR was sampled from a girl between 5 and 17 years old with multiple sclerosis. The sequence links TRBV9 to TRBJ2-1, with a weak D call of TRBD2 (7 bases match). The CDR3 in this case is CASSVTVRAGTYNEQFF. At the DNA level, the sequence is TGTGCCAGCAGCGTGACCGTCAGAGCGGGGACATACAATGAGCAGTTCTTC.